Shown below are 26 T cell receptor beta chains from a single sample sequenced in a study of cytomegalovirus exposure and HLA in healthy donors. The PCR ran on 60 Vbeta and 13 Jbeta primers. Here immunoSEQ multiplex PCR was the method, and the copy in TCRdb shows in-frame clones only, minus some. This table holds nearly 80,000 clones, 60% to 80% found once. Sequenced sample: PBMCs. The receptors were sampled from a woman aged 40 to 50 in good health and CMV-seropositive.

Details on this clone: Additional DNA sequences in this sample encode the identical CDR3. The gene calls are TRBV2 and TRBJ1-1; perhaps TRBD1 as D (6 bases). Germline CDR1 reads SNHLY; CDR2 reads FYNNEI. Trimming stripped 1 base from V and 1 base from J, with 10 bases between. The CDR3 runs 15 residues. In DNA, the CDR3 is TGTGCCAGCAGTGAAGACAGGGCTGAGAACACTGAAGCTTTCTTT. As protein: CASSEDRAENTEAFF.

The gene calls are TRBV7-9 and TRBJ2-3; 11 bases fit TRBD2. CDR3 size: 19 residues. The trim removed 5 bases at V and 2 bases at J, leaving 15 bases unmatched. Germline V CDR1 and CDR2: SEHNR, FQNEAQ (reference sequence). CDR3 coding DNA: TGTGCCAGCAGCCACACCCCGGGACTAGCGGACCCTATCACAGATACGCAGTATTTT. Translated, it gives CASSHTPGLADPITDTQYF.

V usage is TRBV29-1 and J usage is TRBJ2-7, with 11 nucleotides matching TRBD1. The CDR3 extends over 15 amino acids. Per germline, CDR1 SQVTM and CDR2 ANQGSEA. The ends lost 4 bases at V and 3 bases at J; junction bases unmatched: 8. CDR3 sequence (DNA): TGCAGCGTTGGGGCGGGGACAGGGGGTATCTACGAGCAGTACTTC. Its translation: CSVGAGTGGIYEQYF.

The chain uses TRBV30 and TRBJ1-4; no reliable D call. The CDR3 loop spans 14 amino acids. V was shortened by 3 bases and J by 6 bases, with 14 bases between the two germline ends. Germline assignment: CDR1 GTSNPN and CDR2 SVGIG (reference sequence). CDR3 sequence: CAWSAEVGDEKLFF. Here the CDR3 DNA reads TGTGCCTGGAGCGCAGAGGTAGGAGATGAAAAACTGTTTTTT.

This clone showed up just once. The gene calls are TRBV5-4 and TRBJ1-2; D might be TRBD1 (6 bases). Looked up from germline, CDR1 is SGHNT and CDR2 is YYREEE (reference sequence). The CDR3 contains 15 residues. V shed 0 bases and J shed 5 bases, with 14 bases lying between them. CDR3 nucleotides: TGTGCCAGCAGCTTGGCCAACCGGGACACTTATGGCTACACCTTC. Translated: CASSLANRDTYGYTF.

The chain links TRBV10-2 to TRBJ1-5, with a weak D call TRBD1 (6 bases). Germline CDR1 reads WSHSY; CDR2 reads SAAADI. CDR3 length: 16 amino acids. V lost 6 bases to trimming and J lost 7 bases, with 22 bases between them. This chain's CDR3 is CASRGGLATGGQPQHF. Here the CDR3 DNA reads TGCGCCAGCAGGGGGGGACTAGCGACAGGAGGGCAGCCCCAGCATTTT.

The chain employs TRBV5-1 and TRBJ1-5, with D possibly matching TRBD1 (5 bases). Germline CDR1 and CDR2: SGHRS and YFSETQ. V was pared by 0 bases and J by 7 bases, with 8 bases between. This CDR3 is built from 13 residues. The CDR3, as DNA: TGCGCCAGCAGCTTGGACGGGGGGCAGCCCCAGCATTTT. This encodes CASSLDGGQPQHF.

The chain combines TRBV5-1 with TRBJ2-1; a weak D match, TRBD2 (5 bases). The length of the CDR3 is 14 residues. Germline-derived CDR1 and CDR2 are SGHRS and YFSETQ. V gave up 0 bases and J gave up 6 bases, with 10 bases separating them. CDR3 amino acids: CASSLVATTNEQFF. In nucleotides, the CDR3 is TGCGCCAGCAGCTTGGTAGCGACGACCAATGAGCAGTTCTTC.

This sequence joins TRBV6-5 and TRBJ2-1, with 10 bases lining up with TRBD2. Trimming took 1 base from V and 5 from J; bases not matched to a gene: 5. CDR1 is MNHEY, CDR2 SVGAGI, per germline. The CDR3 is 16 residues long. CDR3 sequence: CASSYLRGLANNEQFF. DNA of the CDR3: TGTGCCAGCAGTTACTTAAGGGGACTAGCGAACAATGAGCAGTTCTTC.

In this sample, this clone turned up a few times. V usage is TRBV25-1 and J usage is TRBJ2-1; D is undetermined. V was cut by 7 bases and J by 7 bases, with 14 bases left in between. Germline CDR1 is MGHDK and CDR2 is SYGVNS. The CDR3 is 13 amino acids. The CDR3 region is CASTKMRQNEQFF. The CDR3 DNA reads TGTGCCAGCACTAAGATGCGGCAAAATGAGCAGTTCTTC.

CDR3 sequence: CASSDYGSSYEQYF. The CDR3 DNA sequence: TGTGCCAGCAGTGATTATGGGAGCTCCTACGAGCAGTACTTC. The genes are TRBV25-1 and TRBJ2-7; possible D gene TRBD2, 5 bases. V lost 3 bases, J lost 0 bases, and 9 bases lay in between. Germline assignment: CDR1 MGHDK and CDR2 SYGVNS. CDR3 size: 14 residues.

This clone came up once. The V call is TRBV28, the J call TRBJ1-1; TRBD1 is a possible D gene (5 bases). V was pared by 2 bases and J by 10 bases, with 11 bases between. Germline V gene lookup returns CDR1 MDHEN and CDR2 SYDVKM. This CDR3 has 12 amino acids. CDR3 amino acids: CASSLLLRGAFF. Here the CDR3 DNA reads TGTGCCAGCAGTTTACTTTTAAGGGGAGCTTTCTTT.

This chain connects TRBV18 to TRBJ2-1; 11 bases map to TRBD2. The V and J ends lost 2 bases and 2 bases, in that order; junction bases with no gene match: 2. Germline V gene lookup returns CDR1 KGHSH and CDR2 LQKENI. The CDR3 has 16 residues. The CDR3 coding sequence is TGTGCCAGCTCACCAAAGACTAGCGGGACCTACAATGAGCAGTTCTTC. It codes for CASSPKTSGTYNEQFF.

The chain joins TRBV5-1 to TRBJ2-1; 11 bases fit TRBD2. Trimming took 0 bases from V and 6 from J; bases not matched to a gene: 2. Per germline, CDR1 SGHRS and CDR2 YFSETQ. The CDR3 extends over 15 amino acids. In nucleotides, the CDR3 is TGCGCCAGCAGCTTGGGACTAGCGGGATTCAATGAGCAGTTCTTC. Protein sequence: CASSLGLAGFNEQFF.

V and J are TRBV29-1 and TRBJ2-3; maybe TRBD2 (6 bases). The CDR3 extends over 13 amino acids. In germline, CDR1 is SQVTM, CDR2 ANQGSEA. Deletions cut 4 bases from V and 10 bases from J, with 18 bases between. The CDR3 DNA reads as TGCAGCGTTGTTGGCGGGGCGAATCCCTCGCAGTATTTT. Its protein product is CSVVGGANPSQYF.

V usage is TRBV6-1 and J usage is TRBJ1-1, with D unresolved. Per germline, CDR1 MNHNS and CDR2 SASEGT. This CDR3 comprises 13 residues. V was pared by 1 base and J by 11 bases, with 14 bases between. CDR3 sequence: CASSEGLALRAFF. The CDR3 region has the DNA TGTGCCAGCAGTGAAGGTCTAGCGCTGCGGGCTTTCTTT.

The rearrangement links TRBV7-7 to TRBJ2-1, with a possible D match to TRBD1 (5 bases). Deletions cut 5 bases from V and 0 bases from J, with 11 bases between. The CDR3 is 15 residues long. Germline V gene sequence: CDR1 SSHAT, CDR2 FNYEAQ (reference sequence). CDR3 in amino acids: CASSQRQSSYNEQFF. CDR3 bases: TGTGCCAGCAGCCAGCGACAGAGCTCCTACAATGAGCAGTTCTTC.

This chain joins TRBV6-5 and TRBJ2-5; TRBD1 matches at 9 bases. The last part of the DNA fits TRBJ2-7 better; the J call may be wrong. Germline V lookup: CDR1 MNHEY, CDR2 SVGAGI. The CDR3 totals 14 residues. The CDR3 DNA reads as TGTGCCAGCAGAACGACAGGGGGCTCCTACGAGCAGTACTTC. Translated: CASRTTGGSYEQYF.

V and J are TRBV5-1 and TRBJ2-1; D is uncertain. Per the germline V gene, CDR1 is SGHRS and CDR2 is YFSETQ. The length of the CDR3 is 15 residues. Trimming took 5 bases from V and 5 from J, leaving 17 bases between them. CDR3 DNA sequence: TGCGCCAGCAGTAGGTTGGGCCACAGTGACAATGAGCAGTTCTTC. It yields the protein CASSRLGHSDNEQFF.

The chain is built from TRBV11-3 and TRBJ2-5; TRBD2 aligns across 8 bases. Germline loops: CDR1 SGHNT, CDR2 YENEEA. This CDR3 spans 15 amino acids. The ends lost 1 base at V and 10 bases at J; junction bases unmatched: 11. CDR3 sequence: CASSLVSAGVGDQYF. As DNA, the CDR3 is TGTGCCAGCAGCTTAGTGTCAGCGGGAGTTGGGGACCAGTACTTC.

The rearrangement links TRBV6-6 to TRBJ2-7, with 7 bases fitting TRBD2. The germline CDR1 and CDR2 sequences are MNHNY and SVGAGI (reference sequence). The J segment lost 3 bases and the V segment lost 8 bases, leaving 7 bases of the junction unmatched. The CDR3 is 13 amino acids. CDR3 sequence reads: CASGTSSGYEQYF. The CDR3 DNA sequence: TGTGCCAGCGGGACCTCTAGCGGCTACGAGCAGTACTTC.

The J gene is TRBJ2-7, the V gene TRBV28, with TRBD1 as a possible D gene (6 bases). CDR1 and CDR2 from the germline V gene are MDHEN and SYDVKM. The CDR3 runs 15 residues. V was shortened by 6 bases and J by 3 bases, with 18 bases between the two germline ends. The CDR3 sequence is CASSLRWDNIYEQYF. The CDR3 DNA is TGTGCCAGCAGCCTCCGGTGGGACAACATCTACGAGCAGTACTTC.

The CDR3 loop is CASSIRPLDRGSSYNSPLHF. Here the CDR3 DNA reads TGTGCCAGTAGTATCAGACCCCTGGACAGGGGTAGCTCCTATAATTCACCCCTCCACTTT. The genes are TRBV19 and TRBJ1-6; 9 positions agree with TRBD1. Germline CDR1 LNHDA, CDR2 SQIVND (reference sequence). The V segment lost 3 bases and the J segment 0 bases; nucleotides outside the gene matches: 12. The CDR3 sequence is 20 residues long.

The CDR3 spells CASSRVKETQYF. The CDR3 DNA reads TGTGCCAGCAGCCGGGTAAAGGAGACCCAGTACTTC. The chain links TRBV7-9 to TRBJ2-5, with D unclear. V was clipped by 5 bases and J by 5 bases, with 9 bases between them. Germline V gene sequence: CDR1 SEHNR, CDR2 FQNEAQ (reference sequence). The CDR3 is 12 amino acids.

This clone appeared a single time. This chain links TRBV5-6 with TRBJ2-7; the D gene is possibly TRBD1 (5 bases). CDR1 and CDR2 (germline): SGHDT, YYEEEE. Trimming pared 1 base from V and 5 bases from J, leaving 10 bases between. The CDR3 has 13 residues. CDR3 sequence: CASSLNWGDEQYF. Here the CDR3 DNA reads TGTGCCAGCAGCTTGAATTGGGGCGACGAGCAGTACTTC.

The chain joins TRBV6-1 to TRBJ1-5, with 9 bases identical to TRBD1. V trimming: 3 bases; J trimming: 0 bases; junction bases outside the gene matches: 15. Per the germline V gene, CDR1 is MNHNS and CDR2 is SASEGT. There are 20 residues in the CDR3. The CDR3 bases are TGTGCCAGCAGTGATAGGTTCGGACACAGGGGGCAGGATAGCAATCAGCCCCAGCATTTT. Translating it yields CASSDRFGHRGQDSNQPQHF.